The rows below give T cell receptor beta chains drawn from one sample of a study of early T cells in non-severe SARS-CoV-2 infection. TCRdb fed the 5' RACE reads into MiXCR, producing one record per CDR3 protein. The data contain some 25,000 distinct CDR3 sequences, about 5.5% of them singletons. The sample was whole blood. Receptors were obtained from an adult who was a healthcare worker with PCR-confirmed SARS-CoV-2 infection or an uninfected control (not recorded which). CDR3s include the opening cysteine and the closing phenylalanine or tryptophan. The D gene is left open where the match is weak. Size is omitted from some rows. Given values are once, few, many or a class for expanded clones.

TRBD2	TRBV11-2	TRBJ2-7	many	CASSSRSTSGDYEQYF	TGTGCCAGCAGCTCAAGGTCGACTAGCGGGGACTACGAGCAGTACTTC
TRBD1	TRBV7-3	TRBJ1-6	many	CASSSGQGRSPLHF	TGTGCCAGCAGCTCTGGACAGGGCCGATCACCCCTCCACTTT
TRBD2	TRBV7-7	TRBJ2-5	many	CASSPRGGPQETQYF	TGTGCCAGCAGCCCTCGGGGGGGGCCCCAAGAGACCCAGTACTTC
TRBD1	TRBV3-1	TRBJ1-1	NA	CASTDRVNTEAFF	TGTGCCAGCACGGACAGGGTGAACACTGAAGCTTTCTTT
TRBD2	TRBV20-1	TRBJ2-5	many	CSANPSGDKQETQYF	TGCAGTGCTAACCCTAGCGGGGATAAACAAGAGACCCAGTACTTC
NA	TRBV7-2	TRBJ2-5	few	CASSFYGPKETQYF	TGTGCCAGCAGCTTTTACGGGCCAAAAGAGACCCAGTACTTC
TRBD1	TRBV9	TRBJ2-2	NA	CASSTGMRTGELFF	TGTGCCAGCTCGACAGGGATGAGGACCGGGGAGCTGTTTTTT
NA	TRBV6-5	TRBJ1-1	many	CASSLGWVANTEAFF	TGTGCCAGCAGTCTAGGGTGGGTTGCGAACACTGAAGCTTTCTTT
NA	TRBV7-9	TRBJ1-6	NA	CASSLGTLYNSPPHF	TGTGCCAGCAGCTTAGGGACACTTTATAATTCACCCCCCCACTTT
NA	TRBV18	TRBJ2-1	many	CASMRTRGDNEQFF	TGTGCCAGTATGAGGACTCGAGGGGACAATGAGCAGTTCTTC
NA	TRBV7-6	TRBJ1-1	NA	CASSEDRNTEAFF	TGTGCCAGCAGCGAAGACAGGAACACTGAAGCTTTCTTT
NA	TRBV6-5	TRBJ1-1	medium-sized	CASSYRGYNTEAFF	TGTGCCAGCAGTTACAGGGGCTACAACACTGAAGCTTTCTTT
TRBD1	TRBV5-5	TRBJ1-2	many	CASSYGQGLYGYTF	TGTGCCAGCAGCTATGGACAGGGCCTATATGGCTACACCTTC
TRBD2	TRBV27	TRBJ2-4	many	CASSLSRGGHIQYF	TGTGCCAGCAGTTTATCGCGGGGGGGCCACATTCAGTACTTC
TRBD2	TRBV20-1	TRBJ2-1	NA	CSFIAGAYNEQFF	TGCAGTTTCATAGCGGGGGCTTACAATGAGCAGTTCTTC
TRBD1	TRBV13	TRBJ1-1	few	CASSLGQGASEAFF	TGTGCCAGCAGCTTGGGACAGGGGGCTTCTGAAGCTTTCTTT
TRBD1	TRBV2	TRBJ1-2	NA	CASSPRGQGAYGYTF	TGTGCCAGCAGCCCGAGGGGACAGGGGGCCTATGGCTACACCTTC
TRBD1	TRBV2	TRBJ1-5	many	CASNFGTGSAQPQHF	TGTGCCAGCAATTTCGGGACAGGTTCGGCGCAGCCCCAGCATTTT
NA	TRBV20-1	TRBJ2-2	many	CSARVSANTGELFF	TGCAGTGCTAGAGTGTCCGCGAACACCGGGGAGCTGTTTTTT
TRBD1	TRBV3-1	TRBJ2-1	NA	CASSLRNTWTGPGYNEQFF	TGTGCCAGCAGCCTTCGCAACACCTGGACAGGCCCTGGGTACAATGAGCAGTTCTTC
NA	TRBV28	TRBJ2-5	many	CASSFPGTGGRETQYF	TGTGCCAGCAGTTTTCCCGGCACAGGAGGGAGAGAGACCCAGTACTTC
TRBD2	TRBV28	TRBJ2-7	many	CASTLEGRESYEQYF	TGTGCCAGCACCCTTGAGGGGCGGGAGTCCTACGAGCAGTACTTC